The 24 T cell receptor beta chains presented below share a single source sample, sequenced in a study of T cell responses to AZD1222 COVID-19 vaccine. TCRdb keeps only in-frame clones here, not all; method: immunoSEQ multiplex PCR. Of tens of thousands of clones listed, roughly 90% were seen once; the top ten hold about a fifth. This specimen was peripheral blood, taken on day 0 of AZD1222 vaccination. These receptors all stem from an adult in good health.

The CDR3 nucleotides read TGTGCCAGCAGCTTACACGGGCGAGAAAAACTGTTTTTT. Translation gives CASSLHGREKLFF. This chain uses TRBV5-6 with TRBJ1-4, with no clear D. V gave up 2 bases and J gave up 8 bases, with 10 bases separating them. Germline lookup yields CDR1 SGHDT and CDR2 YYEEEE. The CDR3 has 13 residues. Filled out from reference TRBV5-6 and TRBJ1-4, the complete variable domain reads DAGVTQSPTHLIKTRGQQVTLRCSPKSGHDTVSWYQQALGQGPQFIFQYYEEEERQRGNFPDRFSGHQFPNYSSELNVNALLLGDSALYLCASSLHGREKLFFGSGTQLSVL.

This clone was seen a single time. The chain employs TRBV3-1 (or the pseudogene TRBV3-2) and TRBJ2-5; 7 bases fit TRBD1. The ends lost 2 bases at V and 4 bases at J; junction bases unmatched: 10. This CDR3 has 16 residues. Germline values: CDR1 LGHDT, CDR2 YNNKEL (reference sequence). The CDR3 bases are TGTGCCAGCAGCCAATTAATTGGGAAGGGGGCAGAGACCCAGTACTTC. As protein: CASSQLIGKGAETQYF.

The V and J genes are TRBV7-9 and TRBJ1-2; D not certain. CDR1 is SEHNR and CDR2 is FQNEAQ in the germline V gene (reference sequence). The CDR3 has 12 amino acids. V lost 4 bases and J lost 8, with 11 bases in between. Here the CDR3 DNA reads TGTGCCAGCAGCTCATGGGATGGGGGCTACACCTTC. Translation gives CASSSWDGGYTF.

In this sample, this clone turned up once. This sequence joins TRBV5-1 and TRBJ1-1, with 7 nucleotides matching TRBD1. Germline-derived CDR1 and CDR2 are SGHRS and YFSETQ. The CDR3 consists of 14 residues. The trim removed 4 bases at V and 4 bases at J, leaving 7 bases unmatched. The CDR3 DNA reads TGCGCCAGCAGCGCAGGGGGTAAAAGCACTGAAGCTTTCTTT. Protein sequence: CASSAGGKSTEAFF.

The chain recombines TRBV30 with TRBJ1-6; D gene ambiguous. The CDR3 consists of 17 residues. Trimming left V 3 bases short and J 9 bases short, with 24 bases between. CDR1 and CDR2 from the germline V gene are GTSNPN and SVGIG (reference sequence). This CDR3 is CAWSSGASSDFVSPLHF. For the CDR3, the DNA is TGTGCCTGGAGCAGCGGCGCCAGTTCAGACTTTGTTTCACCCCTCCACTTT.

This clone was found once. J is TRBJ1-4 and V is TRBV30; 11 bases agree with TRBD1. This CDR3 spans 18 amino acids. V lost 4 bases to trimming and J lost 0 bases; unmatched junction nucleotides: 10. Germline values: CDR1 GTSNPN, CDR2 SVGIG (reference sequence). This chain's CDR3 is CAWKGPGQGDSTNEKLFF. In nucleotides, the CDR3 is TGTGCCTGGAAGGGGCCGGGACAGGGGGATTCAACTAATGAAAAACTGTTTTTT.

The chain joins TRBV3-1 (or the pseudogene TRBV3-2) to TRBJ2-3; the D gene is possibly TRBD2 (5 bases). Deletions cut 4 bases from V and 0 bases from J, with 8 bases between. The CDR3 spans 14 residues. Germline CDR1 LGHDT, CDR2 YNNKEL (reference sequence). The CDR3 DNA reads as TGTGCCAGCAGCCCACTAGGGAGCACAGATACGCAGTATTTT. It yields the protein CASSPLGSTDTQYF.

This chain links TRBV7-2 with TRBJ2-6, with a tentative D call TRBD2 (5 bases). This CDR3 has 19 residues. V lost 6 bases, J lost 0 bases, and 21 bases lay in between. Looked up from germline, CDR1 is SGHTA and CDR2 is FQGNSA. CDR3 amino acids: CASSTDGRWRSSGANVLTF. The DNA for the CDR3 is TGTGCCAGCAGTACAGACGGCCGATGGAGGTCCTCTGGGGCCAACGTCCTGACTTTC.

V and J are TRBV6-5 and TRBJ1-1, with D perhaps TRBD1 (5 bases). Germline V gives CDR1 MNHEY, CDR2 SVGAGI. CDR3 length equals 15 residues. Trimming removed 2 bases at V and 8 bases at J, with 18 bases between. CDR3 amino acids: CASSYLSGRDPEAFF. In DNA form, the CDR3 reads TGTGCCAGCAGTTACCTTAGCGGGCGGGACCCCGAAGCTTTCTTT.

The CDR3 coding sequence is TGTGCCAGCAGCTCGACTTTTACAGATACGCAGTATTTT. It codes for CASSSTFTDTQYF. The rearrangement joins TRBV7-2 to TRBJ2-3; D is unresolved. V dropped 4 bases and J dropped 3 bases, with 8 bases sitting between them. This CDR3 contains 13 residues. CDR1 is SGHTA and CDR2 is FQGNSA in the germline V gene.

V and J are TRBV18 and TRBJ1-3; D remains ambiguous. Germline V gives CDR1 KGHSH, CDR2 LQKENI. The length of the CDR3 is 15 residues. Trimming took off 1 base at V and 0 bases at J, with 7 bases between the two ends. The CDR3 DNA follows: TGTGCCAGCTCACCACAGGAGAGCTCTGGAAACACCATATATTTT. It translates to CASSPQESSGNTIYF.

This clone was counted a single time. The rearrangement uses TRBV2 and TRBJ1-2; weak D call: TRBD1 (6 bases). There are 15 residues in the CDR3. V was trimmed by 5 bases and J by 2 bases, leaving 15 bases between them. CDR1 SNHLY and CDR2 FYNNEI come from the germline V gene. The CDR3 here is CASSNKRGTNYGYTF. DNA for the CDR3: TGTGCCAGCAGTAACAAGAGGGGGACCAACTATGGCTACACCTTC.

This clone was seen a handful of times. V gene TRBV18 combines with J gene TRBJ2-7, with unresolved D. Germline V gene data show CDR1 as KGHSH and CDR2 as LQKENI. CDR3 length equals 13 residues. The V end was cut by 0 bases, the J end by 5 bases, with 8 bases between. The CDR3 DNA reads TGTGCCAGCTCACCACCCATGCTCGACGAGCAGTACTTC. Translation: CASSPPMLDEQYF.

This clone showed up just once. The chain recombines TRBV5-1 with TRBJ1-5; unclear D gene. CDR1 SGHRS and CDR2 YFSETQ come from the germline V gene. The CDR3 totals 13 residues. V dropped 5 bases and J dropped 4 bases, with 10 bases sitting between them. The CDR3 loop reads CASSFEENQPQHF. In DNA, the CDR3 is TGCGCCAGCAGTTTCGAGGAAAATCAGCCCCAGCATTTT.

Only a few counts were recorded for this clone. The chain couples TRBV10-3 to TRBJ1-2, with 9 bases that match TRBD1. CDR3 size: 14 residues. Trimming removed 6 bases from V and 2 bases from J; junction bases left unmatched: 4. CDR1 is ENHRY and CDR2 is SYGVKD in the germline V gene. In DNA form, the CDR3 reads TGTGCCATCAGCCGGGACAGGGAGAACTATGGCTACACCTTC. Amino acids: CAISRDRENYGYTF.

The chain links TRBV7-2 to TRBJ2-2; the D is unclear. The V and J ends lost 2 bases and 1 base respectively, with 11 bases between them. Germline CDR1 reads SGHTA; CDR2 reads FQGNSA. CDR3 length equals 16 residues. CDR3 DNA: TGTGCCAGCAGCTTATTCCGCAGGAGGAACACCGGGGAGCTGTTTTTT. This sequence encodes CASSLFRRRNTGELFF.

This chain uses TRBV19 with TRBJ2-5; 7 bases align to TRBD1. J was trimmed by 2 bases and V by 4 bases; bases with no gene match: 4. The CDR3 runs to 14 residues. Germline V lookup: CDR1 LNHDA, CDR2 SQIVND (reference sequence). As DNA, the CDR3 is TGTGCCAGTAGTAGACTGGGACAGCAAGAGACCCAGTACTTC. Encoded protein: CASSRLGQQETQYF.

The chain joins TRBV12-3 or TRBV12-4 to TRBJ1-2; D is ambiguous. The CDR3 is made up of 9 amino acids. Trimming shortened V by 6 bases and J by 4 bases, and 0 bases separated the two germline ends. CDR3 in DNA: TGTGCCAGCAGCTATGGCTACACCTTC. Protein sequence: CASSYGYTF.

This clone is a singleton in its sample. This chain links TRBV5-1 with TRBJ2-3; tentative D call: TRBD1 (6 bases). Germline V gives CDR1 SGHRS, CDR2 YFSETQ. The CDR3 length is 16 residues. Trimming pared 5 bases from V and 2 bases from J, leaving 18 bases between. The CDR3 reads CASSIGGQGHTDTQYF. In DNA form, the CDR3 reads TGCGCCAGCAGTATCGGTGGGCAGGGACACACAGATACGCAGTATTTT.

Only a few counts were recorded for this clone. This chain connects TRBV5-1 to TRBJ2-7; D gene uncertain. In germline, CDR1 is SGHRS, CDR2 YFSETQ. The germline V and J ends were trimmed by 4 bases and 5 bases, with 7 bases remaining between them. This CDR3 comprises 11 residues. CDR3: CASSETHEQYF. The CDR3 DNA reads TGCGCCAGCAGCGAAACCCACGAGCAGTACTTC.

With regard to this clone: A junction boundary mismatches the germline segment, possibly from a read error. The chain employs TRBV7-2 and TRBJ2-7; tentative D call: TRBD2 (7 bases). The germline V gene has CDR1 SGHTA and CDR2 FQGNSA. The CDR3 is 12 amino acids. The CDR3, as DNA: TGTGCCAGCAGCTTAGGGGGGGGCAGGGAAGACTTC. It codes for CASSLGGGREDF.

This clone occurred a few times. V usage is TRBV7-8 and J usage is TRBJ1-5, with 7 nucleotides matching TRBD1. The V and J ends lost 6 bases and 1 base, in that order; junction bases with no gene match: 12. The V gene's germline CDR1 is SGHVS and CDR2 FQNEAQ. The CDR3 has 17 amino acids. CDR3 protein: CASSYITGAVSNQPQHF. The CDR3 bases are TGTGCCAGCAGTTATATAACAGGGGCGGTAAGCAATCAGCCCCAGCATTTT.

The chain joins TRBV30 to TRBJ1-2; tentatively, D is TRBD1 (6 bases). Germline assignment: CDR1 GTSNPN and CDR2 SVGIG (reference sequence). The CDR3 has 13 residues. Trimming took 5 bases from V and 2 from J, leaving 12 bases between them. DNA of the CDR3: TGTGCCTGGGCGGCACAGGGAAACTATGGCTACACCTTC. The encoded protein is CAWAAQGNYGYTF.

The chain couples TRBV5-1 to TRBJ2-1; D uncertain. Germline V gene sequence: CDR1 SGHRS, CDR2 YFSETQ. Trimming took 2 bases from V and 5 from J, leaving 11 bases between them. The CDR3 totals 14 residues. CDR3 DNA sequence: TGCGCCAGCAGCTTTTCCCTAGTCGACAATGAGCAGTTCTTC. Its protein is CASSFSLVDNEQFF.